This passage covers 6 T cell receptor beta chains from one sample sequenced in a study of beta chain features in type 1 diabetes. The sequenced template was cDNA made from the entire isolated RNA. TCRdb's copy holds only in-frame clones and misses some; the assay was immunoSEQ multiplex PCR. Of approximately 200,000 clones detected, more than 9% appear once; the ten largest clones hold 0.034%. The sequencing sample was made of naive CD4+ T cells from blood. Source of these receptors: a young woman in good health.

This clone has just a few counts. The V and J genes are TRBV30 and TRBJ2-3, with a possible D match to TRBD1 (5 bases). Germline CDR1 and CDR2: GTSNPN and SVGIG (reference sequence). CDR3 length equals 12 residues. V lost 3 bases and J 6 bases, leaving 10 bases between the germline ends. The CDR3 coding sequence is TGTGCCTGGAGGGCCGCAGGGGATACGCAGTATTTT. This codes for CAWRAAGDTQYF.

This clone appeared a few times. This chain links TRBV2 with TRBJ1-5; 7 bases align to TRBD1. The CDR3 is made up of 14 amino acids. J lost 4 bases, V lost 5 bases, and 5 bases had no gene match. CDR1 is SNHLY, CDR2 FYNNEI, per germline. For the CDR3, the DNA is TGTGCCAGCAGTTCCGGACAGGAGAATCAGCCCCAGCATTTT. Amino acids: CASSSGQENQPQHF.

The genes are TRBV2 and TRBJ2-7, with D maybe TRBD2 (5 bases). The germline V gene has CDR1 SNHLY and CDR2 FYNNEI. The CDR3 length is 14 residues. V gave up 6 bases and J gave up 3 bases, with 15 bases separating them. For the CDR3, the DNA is TGTGCCAGCAGGTACGGACTGCTCCGCTACGAGCAGTACTTC. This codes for CASRYGLLRYEQYF.

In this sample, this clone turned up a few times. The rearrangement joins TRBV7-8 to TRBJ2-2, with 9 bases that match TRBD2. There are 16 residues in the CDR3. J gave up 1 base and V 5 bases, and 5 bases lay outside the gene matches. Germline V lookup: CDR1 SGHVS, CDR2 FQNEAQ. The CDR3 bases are TGTGCCAGCAGCGCACGGACTAGCGAGAACACCGGGGAGCTGTTTTTT. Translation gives CASSARTSENTGELFF.

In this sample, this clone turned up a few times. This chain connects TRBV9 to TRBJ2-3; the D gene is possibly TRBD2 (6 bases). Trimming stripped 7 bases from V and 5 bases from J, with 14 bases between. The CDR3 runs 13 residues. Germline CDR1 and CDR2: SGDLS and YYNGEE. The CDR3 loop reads CASGEVRGDTQYF. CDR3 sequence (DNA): TGTGCCAGCGGGGAGGTTAGGGGAGATACGCAGTATTTT.

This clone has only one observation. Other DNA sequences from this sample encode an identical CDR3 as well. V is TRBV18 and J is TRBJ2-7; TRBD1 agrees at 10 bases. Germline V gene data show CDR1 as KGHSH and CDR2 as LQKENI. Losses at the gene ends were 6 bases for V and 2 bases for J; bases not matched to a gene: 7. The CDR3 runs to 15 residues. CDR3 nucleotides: TGTGCCAGCTCCCGCCTCGGGACAGGGGCCTACGAGCAGTACTTC. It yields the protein CASSRLGTGAYEQYF.